The 26 T cell receptor beta chains below all came from one sample that was sequenced in a study of chemoradiotherapy in HPV16-positive cancers. The table came from immunoSEQ multiplex PCR; TCRdb's copy has only in-frame clones and leaves some out. Of about 8,900 clones in the sample, 60% to 80% were seen once. The sample was taken from a patient who underwent chemoradiotherapy. The receptors were gathered from a human donor with HPV-associated anogenital cancer.

The V gene is TRBV9, the J gene TRBJ1-1; tentatively, D is TRBD1 (6 bases). Trimming took 0 bases from V and 2 from J, leaving 11 bases between them. The CDR3 covers 15 residues. Looked up from germline, CDR1 is SGDLS and CDR2 is YYNGEE. Here the CDR3 DNA reads TGTGCCAGCAGCGTAGGGTGGGGGGCTAACACTGAAGCTTTCTTT. Translating it yields CASSVGWGANTEAFF.

V is TRBV21-1 and J is TRBJ1-5; the table's D call of TRBD1 was not tested on the DNA. TRBV21-1 is designated a pseudogene. The CDR3 contains 20 residues. CDR3 sequence (DNA): TGTGCCAGCAGCAAAGCTACGACAGCCAGCGAAATATCTGGCAATCAGCCCCAGCATTTT. Translated, it gives CASSKATTASEISGNQPQHF.

This clone was recorded once. The rearrangement joins TRBV4-1 to TRBJ1-1; D gene uncertain. V was pared by 1 base and J by 3 bases, with 12 bases between. The V gene's germline CDR1 is MGHRA and CDR2 YSYEKL. CDR3 length equals 15 residues. CDR3 in amino acids: CASSQVGLTYTEAFF. CDR3 nucleotide sequence: TGCGCCAGCAGCCAAGTCGGACTTACTTACACTGAAGCTTTCTTT.

This clone was found a few times. DNA for the CDR3: TGTGCCAGCAGGGTCGCAGGGATCTACGGCTACACCTTC. Protein product: CASRVAGIYGYTF. V gene TRBV2 combines with J gene TRBJ1-2, with D possibly TRBD1 on 5 matching bases. Germline values: CDR1 SNHLY, CDR2 FYNNEI. There are 13 residues in the CDR3. Trimming stripped 6 bases from V and 8 bases from J, with 16 bases between.

This clone was seen a few times. The chain is built from TRBV4-1 and TRBJ2-7; D is perhaps TRBD1 or TRBD2 (6 bases each). The V end lost 4 bases, the J end lost 2 bases, and 15 bases lay between the germline ends. This CDR3 is 15 amino acids long. Germline-derived CDR1 and CDR2 are MGHRA and YSYEKL. CDR3 nucleotide sequence: TGCGCCAGCAGCCGACAACAGGGACTGACCTACGAGCAGTACTTC. It is translated as CASSRQQGLTYEQYF.

Note on this clone: A read error may produce the germline difference seen at one junction end. The rearrangement joins TRBV6-1 to TRBJ2-3; a possible D gene is TRBD1 (6 bases). Looked up from germline, CDR1 is MNHNS and CDR2 is SASEGT. CDR3 length: 14 residues. This CDR3 reads CASSEVGEPGQRDF. CDR3 sequence (DNA): TGTGCCAGCAGTGAAGTAGGAGAACCGGGACAAAGGGATTTT.

V usage is TRBV5-4 and J usage is TRBJ2-2, with a possible D match to TRBD1 (6 bases). Trimming left V 4 bases short and J 3 bases short, with 10 bases between. CDR1 and CDR2 (germline): SGHNT, YYREEE (reference sequence). The CDR3 extends over 14 amino acids. The CDR3 spells CASSQDRYTGELFF. The CDR3 nucleotides read TGTGCCAGCAGCCAGGACAGATACACCGGGGAGCTGTTTTTT. The entire variable domain, with the rest obtained from reference TRBV5-4 and TRBJ2-2, is as follows: ETGVTQSPTHLIKTRGQQVTLRCSSQSGHNTVSWYQQALGQGPQFIFQYYREEENGRGNFPPRFSGLQFPNYSSELNVNALELDDSALYLCASSQDRYTGELFFGEGSRLTVL.

The chain joins TRBV18 to TRBJ1-6; 7 bases map to TRBD1. Germline V CDR1 and CDR2: KGHSH, LQKENI. Germline trimming cut 3 bases from V and 8 bases from J; bases unmatched to any gene: 10. CDR3 size: 16 residues. The CDR3 reads CASSPQPDRAYSPLHF. DNA for the CDR3: TGTGCCAGCTCACCTCAACCCGACAGGGCCTATTCACCCCTCCACTTT.

J is TRBJ1-5 and V is TRBV10-2; a weak D match, TRBD1 (5 bases). Germline V lookup: CDR1 WSHSY, CDR2 SAAADI. V gave up 6 bases and J gave up 0 bases, with 12 bases separating them. The CDR3 has 15 amino acids. This CDR3 reads CASSKGPYSNQPQHF. The CDR3 bases are TGCGCCAGCAGCAAGGGACCGTATAGCAATCAGCCCCAGCATTTT.

The chain combines TRBV2 with TRBJ2-5; 7 nucleotides line up with TRBD1. V lost 4 bases, J lost 1 base, and 3 bases stayed unmatched. Per the germline V gene, CDR1 is SNHLY and CDR2 is FYNNEI. The CDR3 is 14 residues long. The CDR3 spells CASSVRQGQETQYF. In nucleotides, the CDR3 is TGTGCCAGCAGTGTCCGACAGGGCCAAGAGACCCAGTACTTC.

The chain carries TRBV7-2 and TRBJ2-7, with D unresolved. CDR3 size: 15 residues. From germline, CDR1 is SGHTA and CDR2 FQGNSA. Trimming took 2 bases from V and 2 from J, leaving 13 bases between them. CDR3 protein: CASSLYGVGTYEQYF. CDR3 in DNA: TGTGCCAGCAGCTTATACGGTGTAGGGACCTACGAGCAGTACTTC. The full variable domain, its missing parts supplied by reference TRBV7-2 and TRBJ2-7, is GAGVSQSPSNKVTEKGKDVELRCDPISGHTALYWYRQSLGQGLEFLIYFQGNSAPDKSGLPSDRFSAERTGGSVSTLTIQRTQQEDSAVYLCASSLYGVGTYEQYFGPGTRLTVT.

The chain couples TRBV7-3 to TRBJ2-5, with 12 positions matching TRBD2. Germline V gene data show CDR1 as SGHTA and CDR2 as FQGTGA. With 5 bases clipped from V and 5 bases from J, the junction kept 15 bases outside the gene matches. This CDR3 comprises 18 residues. The CDR3 region is CASSPKGLAGGPRETQYF. In DNA, the CDR3 is TGTGCCAGCAGCCCCAAAGGGCTAGCGGGGGGGCCGAGGGAGACCCAGTACTTC.

The J gene is TRBJ2-2, the V gene TRBV19; 10 bases are a match to TRBD2. This CDR3 region has 15 residues. Looked up from germline, CDR1 is LNHDA and CDR2 is SQIVND (reference sequence). V gave up 9 bases and J gave up 3 bases; unmatched junction bases: 7. The CDR3 loop reads CASQSGGADTGELFF. In DNA, the CDR3 is TGTGCCAGCCAGAGCGGGGGGGCGGACACCGGGGAGCTGTTTTTT.

This clone was detected only once. This chain uses TRBV4-1 with TRBJ1-1; possibly TRBD1 for D (6 bases). The CDR3 length is 14 residues. Trimming left V 3 bases short and J 11 bases short, with 19 bases between. Germline assignment: CDR1 MGHRA and CDR2 YSYEKL. CDR3 sequence reads: CASSQAGVLGPAFF. As DNA, the CDR3 is TGCGCCAGCAGCCAGGCAGGGGTGTTGGGGCCCGCTTTCTTT.

V is TRBV6-1 and J is TRBJ1-4, with 7 nucleotides matching TRBD1. The V and J ends lost 5 bases and 3 bases, in that order; junction bases with no gene match: 6. Germline V gives CDR1 MNHNS, CDR2 SASEGT. This CDR3 spans 15 amino acids. CDR3 bases: TGTGCCAGCAGTTCCTGGACAGGCCCTAATGAAAAACTGTTTTTT. It yields the protein CASSSWTGPNEKLFF.

The chain employs TRBV10-3 and TRBJ1-6, with D perhaps TRBD1 (5 bases). Germline V gene data show CDR1 as ENHRY and CDR2 as SYGVKD. The CDR3 extends over 13 amino acids. The V end lost 4 bases, the J end lost 6 bases, and 7 bases lay between the germline ends. The CDR3 reads CAISGGANSPLHF. The CDR3 DNA reads as TGTGCCATCAGTGGAGGGGCTAATTCACCCCTCCACTTT.

This clone was recorded a few times. V gene TRBV4-1 combines with J gene TRBJ1-4; maybe TRBD1 (5 bases). Per germline, CDR1 MGHRA and CDR2 YSYEKL. V lost 2 bases to trimming and J lost 3 bases, with 22 bases between them. This CDR3 region has 19 residues. CDR3 sequence (DNA): TGCGCCAGCAGCCAAAAAACCGATACAGTTGGGACGGCTAATGAAAAACTGTTTTTT. Translated, it gives CASSQKTDTVGTANEKLFF.

The table lists this clone with a few counts. The chain is built from TRBV11-2 and TRBJ2-2, with D possibly TRBD2 on 5 matching bases. Trimming removed 8 bases from V and 2 bases from J, with 18 bases in between. CDR1 and CDR2 from the germline V gene are SGHAT and FQNNGV. CDR3 size: 16 residues. This CDR3 reads CASDWRSGSNTGELFF. The CDR3 bases are TGTGCCAGCGATTGGCGAAGCGGAAGTAACACCGGGGAGCTGTTTTTT.

In this sample, this clone turned up once. The rearrangement links TRBV6-4 to TRBJ2-5; D may match TRBD1 or TRBD2 (5 bases each). The CDR3 is made up of 14 amino acids. V lost 2 bases and J lost 3, with 10 bases in between. The V gene's germline CDR1 is MRHNA and CDR2 SNTAGT. The CDR3 protein is CASSDEGRKETQYF. CDR3 DNA sequence: TGTGCCAGCAGTGACGAGGGACGAAAAGAGACCCAGTACTTC.

A few counts support this clone. V gene TRBV6-5 combines with J gene TRBJ1-2; no clear D gene. CDR1 and CDR2 (germline): MNHEY, SVGAGI. Trimming pared 0 bases from V and 8 bases from J, leaving 13 bases between. CDR3 length: 14 residues. The CDR3, as DNA: TGTGCCAGCAGTTACTCGTATCGGGCAAAAGGCTACACCTTC. This encodes CASSYSYRAKGYTF.

The chain combines TRBV27 with TRBJ2-7; 9 bases are a match to TRBD1. J lost 6 bases, V lost 2 bases, and 2 bases had no gene match. CDR1 MNHEY and CDR2 SMNVEV come from the germline V gene (reference sequence). This CDR3 has 13 residues. CDR3 sequence reads: CASSLGTGREQYF. The CDR3 nucleotides read TGTGCCAGCAGTTTAGGGACAGGGCGCGAGCAGTACTTC.

The V call is TRBV7-6, the J call TRBJ1-2, with D uncertain. In germline, CDR1 is SGHVS, CDR2 FNYEAQ. The CDR3 is made up of 13 amino acids. The V end was cut by 4 bases, the J end by 3 bases, with 9 bases between. The DNA of the CDR3 is TGTGCCAGCAGCTCGGCCTTTGACTATGGCTACACCTTC. Protein: CASSSAFDYGYTF.

This sequence joins TRBV5-4 and TRBJ1-1; D might be TRBD1 (6 bases). V lost 5 bases, J lost 11 bases, and 16 bases lay in between. Germline CDR1 is SGHNT and CDR2 is YYREEE (reference sequence). The CDR3 loop spans 12 amino acids. This CDR3 reads CASRGSGEFAFF. CDR3 nucleotides: TGTGCCAGCAGAGGGTCAGGGGAGTTTGCTTTCTTT.

The gene calls are TRBV29-1 and TRBJ2-1; D gene uncertain. V lost 1 base and J 4 bases, leaving 5 bases between the germline ends. Per the germline V gene, CDR1 is SQVTM and CDR2 is ANQGSEA. This CDR3 has 12 amino acids. In nucleotides, the CDR3 is TGCAGCGTTGAAGCTATTTACAATGAGCAGTTCTTC. Translating it yields CSVEAIYNEQFF.

CDR3 DNA sequence: TGTGCCAGCAGCTTACGGGGAGGAGCTAGCGGGGGGTTGAATGAGCAGTTCTTC. Protein sequence: CASSLRGGASGGLNEQFF. The chain links TRBV7-2 to TRBJ2-1, with 11 bases lining up with TRBD2. In germline, CDR1 is SGHTA, CDR2 FQGNSA. Trimming took 2 bases from V and 7 from J; bases not matched to a gene: 13. The CDR3 consists of 18 residues.

As concerns this clone: A read error may account for a junction end that differs from germline. The chain couples TRBV6-5 to TRBJ2-7, with 9 bases fitting TRBD2. The germline V gene has CDR1 MNHEY and CDR2 SVGAGI. The CDR3 loop spans 13 amino acids. The CDR3 spells CASTPGAGGRSIF. Here the CDR3 DNA reads TGTGCCAGCACCCCCGGAGCGGGGGGCCGATCCATCTTC.